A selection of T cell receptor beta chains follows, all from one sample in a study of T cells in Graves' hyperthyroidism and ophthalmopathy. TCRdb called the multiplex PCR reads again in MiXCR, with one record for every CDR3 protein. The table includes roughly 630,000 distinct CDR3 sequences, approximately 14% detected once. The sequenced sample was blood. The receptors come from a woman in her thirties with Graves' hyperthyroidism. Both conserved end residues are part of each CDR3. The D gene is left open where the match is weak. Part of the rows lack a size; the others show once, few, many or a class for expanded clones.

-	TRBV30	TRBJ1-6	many	CAWSGTPGSLHF	TGTGCCTGGAGTGGGACCCCGGGGTCCCTCCACTTT
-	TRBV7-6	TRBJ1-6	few	CASSLVPSGGSPLHF	TGTGCCAGCAGCTTAGTGCCGAGTGGAGGATCACCCCTCCACTTT
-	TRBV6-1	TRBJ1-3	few	CASSEGDSGNTIYF	TGTGCCAGCAGTGAAGGGGACTCTGGAAACACCATATATTTT
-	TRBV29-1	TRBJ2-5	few	CSVWDFGNDETQYF	TGCAGCGTCTGGGACTTTGGCAATGACGAGACCCAGTACTTC
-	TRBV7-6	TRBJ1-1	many	CASSSQQGLTEAFF	TGTGCCAGCAGCTCCCAACAGGGATTGACTGAAGCTTTCTTT
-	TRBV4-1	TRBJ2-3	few	CASSQGGIELGDTQYF	TGCGCCAGCAGCCAAGGGGGTATTGAGTTGGGAGATACGCAGTATTTT
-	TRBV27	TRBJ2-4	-	CASSSLSKVAKNIQYF	TGTGCCAGCAGTTCCCTTAGCAAGGTTGCCAAAAACATTCAGTACTTC
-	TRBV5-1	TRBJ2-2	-	CASSLGPTNTGELFF	TGCGCCAGCAGCTTGGGACCGACGAACACCGGGGAGCTGTTTTTT
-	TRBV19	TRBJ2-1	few	CASSNRAYNEQFF	TGTGCCAGTAGTAACCGGGCGTACAATGAGCAGTTCTTC
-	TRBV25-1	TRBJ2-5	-	CATYGFSVGTRYF	TGTGCCACCTATGGTTTTAGCGTTGGGACCCGGTACTTC
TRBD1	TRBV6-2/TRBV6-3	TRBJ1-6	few	CASSYRRDRGHNSPLHF	TGTGCCAGCAGTTACCGGAGGGACAGGGGTCATAATTCACCCCTCCACTTT
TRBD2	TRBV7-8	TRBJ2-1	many	CASSLGGLAGVRYNEQFF	TGTGCCAGCAGCTTAGGAGGACTAGCGGGAGTTCGGTACAATGAGCAGTTCTTC